This TCR beta chain was identified during a study of circulating and synovial CD4+ cells in juvenile arthritis. Study-wide findings and caveats: Circulating pathogenic-like lymphocytes shared a substantially higher fraction of CDR3 sequences with synovium than bulk blood. Traditional Vbeta family usage analysis missed the pathogenic-like versus bulk difference.

This CDR3 has 14 residues. Germline-derived CDR1 and CDR2 are SGHTA and FQGNSA. The protocol was immunoSEQ multiplex PCR, while the TCRdb copy is restricted to in-frame clones and leaves out a portion. The profile shows about 36,000 clones, approximately 94% of them singletons. Concerning this clone itself: Its specificity is not known. An end of the junction differs from the germline gene, which may be a read error. Other nucleotide sequences in the sample specify the same CDR3.

The J gene is TRBJ1-6, the V gene TRBV7-2; 7 bases fit TRBD1. The sequence was obtained from a human donor with juvenile idiopathic arthritis. Sequencing was done on a sample of CD4+ T cells from blood. CDR3 sequence: CASSSGQINSPLHF. CDR3 sequence (DNA): TGTGCCAGCAGTTCGGGACAGATCAATTCCCCCCTCCACTTT.